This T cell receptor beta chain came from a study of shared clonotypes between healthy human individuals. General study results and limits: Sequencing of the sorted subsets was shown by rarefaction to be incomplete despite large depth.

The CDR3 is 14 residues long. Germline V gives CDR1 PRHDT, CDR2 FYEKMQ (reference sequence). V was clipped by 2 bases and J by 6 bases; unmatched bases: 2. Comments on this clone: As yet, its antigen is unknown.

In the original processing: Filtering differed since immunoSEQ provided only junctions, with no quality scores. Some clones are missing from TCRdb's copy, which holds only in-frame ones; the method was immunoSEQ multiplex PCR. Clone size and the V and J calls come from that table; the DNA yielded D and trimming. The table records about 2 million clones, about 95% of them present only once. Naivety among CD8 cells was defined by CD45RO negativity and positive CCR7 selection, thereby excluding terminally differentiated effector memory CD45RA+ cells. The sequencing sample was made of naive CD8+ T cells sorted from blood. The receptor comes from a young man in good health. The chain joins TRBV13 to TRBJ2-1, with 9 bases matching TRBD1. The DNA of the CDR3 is TGTGCCAGCAGCTTACGGGACAGGGCCAATGAGCAGTTCTTC. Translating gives CASSLRDRANEQFF.